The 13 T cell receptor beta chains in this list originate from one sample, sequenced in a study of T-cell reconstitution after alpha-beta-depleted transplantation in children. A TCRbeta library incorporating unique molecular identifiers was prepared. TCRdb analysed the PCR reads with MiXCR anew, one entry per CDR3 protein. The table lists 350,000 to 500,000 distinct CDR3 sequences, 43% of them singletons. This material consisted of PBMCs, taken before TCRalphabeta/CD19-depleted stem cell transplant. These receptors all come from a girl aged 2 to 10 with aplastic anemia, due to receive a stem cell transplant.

The chain's CDR3 is CASTRGKGYEQYF. The CDR3 nucleotides read TGCGCCAGCACCCGGGGGAAAGGCTACGAGCAGTACTTC. The chain links TRBV5-1 to TRBJ2-7, with D possibly being TRBD2 (6 bases). CDR1 is SGHRS, CDR2 YFSETQ, per germline. CDR3 length: 13 residues. Deletions cut 6 bases from V and 3 bases from J, with 13 bases between.

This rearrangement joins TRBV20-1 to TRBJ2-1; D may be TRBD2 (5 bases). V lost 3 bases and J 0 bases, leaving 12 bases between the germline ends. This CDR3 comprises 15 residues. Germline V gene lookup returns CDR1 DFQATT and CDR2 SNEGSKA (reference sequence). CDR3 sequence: CSARAGLASYNEQFF. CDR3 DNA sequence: TGCAGTGCTAGGGCAGGACTGGCCTCCTACAATGAGCAGTTCTTC.

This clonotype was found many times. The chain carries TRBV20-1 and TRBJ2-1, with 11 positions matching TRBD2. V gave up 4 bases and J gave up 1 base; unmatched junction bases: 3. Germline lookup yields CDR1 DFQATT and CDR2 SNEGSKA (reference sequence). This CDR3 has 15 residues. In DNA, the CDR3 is TGCAGTGCTACCTTAGCGGGAGGGTCCTACAATGAGCAGTTCTTC. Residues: CSATLAGGSYNEQFF.

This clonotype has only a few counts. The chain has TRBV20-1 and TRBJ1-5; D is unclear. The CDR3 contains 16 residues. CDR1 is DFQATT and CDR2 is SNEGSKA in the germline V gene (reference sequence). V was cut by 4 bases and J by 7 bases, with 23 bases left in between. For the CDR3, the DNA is TGCAGTGCTACCAGCGGAGGGATCACGGTGTACCAGCCCCAGCATTTT. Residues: CSATSGGITVYQPQHF.

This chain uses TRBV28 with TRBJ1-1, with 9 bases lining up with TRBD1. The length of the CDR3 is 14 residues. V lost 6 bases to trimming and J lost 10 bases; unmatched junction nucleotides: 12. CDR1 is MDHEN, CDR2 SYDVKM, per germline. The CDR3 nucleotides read TGTGCCAGCAGCCTCCAAACAGGGGGCGGGGGAGCTTTCTTT. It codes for CASSLQTGGGGAFF.

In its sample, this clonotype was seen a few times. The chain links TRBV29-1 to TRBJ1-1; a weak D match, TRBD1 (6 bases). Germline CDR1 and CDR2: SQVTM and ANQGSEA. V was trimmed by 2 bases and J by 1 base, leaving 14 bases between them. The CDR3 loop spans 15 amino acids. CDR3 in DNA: TGCAGCGTTGAATCGATGACAGGATCGAACACTGAAGCTTTCTTT. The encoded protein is CSVESMTGSNTEAFF. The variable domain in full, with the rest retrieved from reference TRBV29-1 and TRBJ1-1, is SAVISQKPSRDICQRGTSLTIQCQVDSQVTMMFWYRQQPGQSLTLIATANQGSEATYESGFVIDKFPISRPNLTFSTLTVSNMSPEDSSIYLCSVESMTGSNTEAFFGQGTRLTVV.

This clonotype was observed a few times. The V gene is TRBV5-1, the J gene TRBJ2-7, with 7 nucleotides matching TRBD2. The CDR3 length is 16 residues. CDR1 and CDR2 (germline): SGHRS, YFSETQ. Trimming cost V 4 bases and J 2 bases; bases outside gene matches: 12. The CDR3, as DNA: TGCGCCAGCAGCCAAGACAGAGGGAGGGCCCCCTACGAGCAGTACTTC. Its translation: CASSQDRGRAPYEQYF.

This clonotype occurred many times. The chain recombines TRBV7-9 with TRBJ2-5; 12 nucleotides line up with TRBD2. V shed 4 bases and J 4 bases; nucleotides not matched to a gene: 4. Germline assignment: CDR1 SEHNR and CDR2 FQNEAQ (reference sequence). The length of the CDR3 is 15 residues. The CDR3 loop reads CASSSGLAGTETQYF. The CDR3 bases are TGTGCCAGCAGCTCCGGACTAGCGGGAACAGAGACCCAGTACTTC.

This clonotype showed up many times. DNA of the CDR3: TGCGCCAGCAAAGCGGGAGGAAACGAGCAGTACTTC. Translated, it gives CASKAGGNEQYF. The chain joins TRBV5-1 to TRBJ2-7, with TRBD2 matching 9 bases. The V and J ends lost 6 bases and 5 bases, in that order; junction bases with no gene match: 3. CDR3 length: 12 residues. The germline V gene has CDR1 SGHRS and CDR2 YFSETQ.

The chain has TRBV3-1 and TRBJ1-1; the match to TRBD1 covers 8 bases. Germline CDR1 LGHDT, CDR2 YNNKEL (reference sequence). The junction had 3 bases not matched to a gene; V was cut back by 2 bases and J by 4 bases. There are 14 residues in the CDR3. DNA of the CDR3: TGTGCCAGCAGCCAACGAACAGGGGGCACTGAAGCTTTCTTT. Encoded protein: CASSQRTGGTEAFF.

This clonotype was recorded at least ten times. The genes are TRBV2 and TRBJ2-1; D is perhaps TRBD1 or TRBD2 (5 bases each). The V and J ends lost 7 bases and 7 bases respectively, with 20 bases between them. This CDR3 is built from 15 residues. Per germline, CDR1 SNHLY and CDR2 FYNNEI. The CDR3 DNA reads TGTGCCAGCATCCTCAGGGACCCTTCGTATAATGAGCAGTTCTTC. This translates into CASILRDPSYNEQFF.

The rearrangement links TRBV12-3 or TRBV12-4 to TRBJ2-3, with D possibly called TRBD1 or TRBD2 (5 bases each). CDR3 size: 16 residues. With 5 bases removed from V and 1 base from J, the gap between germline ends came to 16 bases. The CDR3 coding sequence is TGTGCCAGCAGTCGGGACGCAAGCCTTCGCACAGATACGCAGTATTTT. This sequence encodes CASSRDASLRTDTQYF.

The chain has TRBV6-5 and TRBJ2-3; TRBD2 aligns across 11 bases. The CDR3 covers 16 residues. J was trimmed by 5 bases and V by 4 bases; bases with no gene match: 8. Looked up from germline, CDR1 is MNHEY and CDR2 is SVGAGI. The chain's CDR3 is CASSSYSGRGRDTQYF. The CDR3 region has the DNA TGTGCCAGCAGTTCCTATAGCGGGAGGGGACGAGATACGCAGTATTTT.